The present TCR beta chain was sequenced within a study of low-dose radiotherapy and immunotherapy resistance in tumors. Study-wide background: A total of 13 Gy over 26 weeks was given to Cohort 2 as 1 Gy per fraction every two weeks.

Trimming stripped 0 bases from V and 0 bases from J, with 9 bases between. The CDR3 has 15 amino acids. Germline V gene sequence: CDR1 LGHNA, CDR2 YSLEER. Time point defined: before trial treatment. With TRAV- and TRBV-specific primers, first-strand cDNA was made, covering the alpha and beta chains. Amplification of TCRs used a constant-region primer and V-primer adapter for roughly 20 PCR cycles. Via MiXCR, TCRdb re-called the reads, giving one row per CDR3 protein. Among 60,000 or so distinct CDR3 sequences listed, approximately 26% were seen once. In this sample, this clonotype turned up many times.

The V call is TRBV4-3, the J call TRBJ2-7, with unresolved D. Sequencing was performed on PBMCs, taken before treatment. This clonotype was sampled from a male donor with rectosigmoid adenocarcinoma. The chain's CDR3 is CASSQDFVSSYEQYF. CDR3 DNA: TGCGCCAGCAGCCAAGATTTCGTCAGCTCCTACGAGCAGTACTTC.